The entry that follows covers one T cell receptor (beta chain) sequence. This entry comes from a study of blood T cell repertoires in COVID-19. Germline V gene lookup returns CDR1 KGHSH and CDR2 LQKENI. This CDR3 region has 16 residues. The V gene end was trimmed by 0 bases and the J gene end by 5 bases; junction bases not matched to a gene: 8. Assay: immunoSEQ multiplex PCR; the TCRdb copy retains only in-frame clones and omits some. The table has around 37,000 clones, around 90% seen once. This TCR came from a man aged 50 to 60 with active or convalescent COVID-19. V gene TRBV18 combines with J gene TRBJ2-5; 8 bases are shared with TRBD2. The specimen sequenced was peripheral blood. The CDR3 region has the DNA TGTGCCAGCTCACCACCCCTGAGCGGGAGTTGGGAGACCCAGTACTTC. It specifies CASSPPLSGSWETQYF.